Each of the 21 T cell receptor beta chains below was sequenced from the same sample in a study of blood T cell repertoires in COVID-19. Using immunoSEQ multiplex PCR, the repertoire was profiled, and TCRdb retains in-frame clones only, with some absent. The table has about 110,000 clones, over 75% seen once; the top ten hold 5.5% to 8.5%. Sequenced material: peripheral blood. These receptors were taken from a woman in her fifties or sixties with acute or convalescent COVID-19.

The chain recombines TRBV5-1 with TRBJ2-5; D is perhaps TRBD2 (6 bases). V was trimmed by 0 bases and J by 5 bases, leaving 14 bases between them. The CDR3 consists of 15 residues. Germline lookup yields CDR1 SGHRS and CDR2 YFSETQ. The CDR3 coding sequence is TGCGCCAGCAGCTTGGGACTAGTTATTGAGGAGACCCAGTACTTC. It codes for CASSLGLVIEETQYF.

The rearrangement joins TRBV6-6 to TRBJ1-1; D possibly corresponds to TRBD1 (6 bases). The CDR3 is 16 residues long. With 0 bases removed from V and 1 base from J, the gap between germline ends came to 12 bases. The germline V gene has CDR1 MNHNY and CDR2 SVGAGI (reference sequence). The CDR3 sequence is CASSYSWGRRNTEAFF. The CDR3 coding sequence is TGTGCCAGCAGTTACTCCTGGGGGCGGAGGAACACTGAAGCTTTCTTT.

The chain joins TRBV15 to TRBJ1-2; D is ambiguous. This CDR3 comprises 15 residues. Trimming took 0 bases from V and 8 from J, leaving 16 bases between them. Germline CDR1 and CDR2: LNHNV and YYDKDF (reference sequence). CDR3 sequence reads: CATSRDNAGMRGYTF. CDR3 coding DNA: TGTGCCACCAGCAGAGATAATGCGGGGATGCGCGGCTACACCTTC.

The genes are TRBV7-3 and TRBJ2-1; 9 bases align to TRBD2. CDR3 length equals 15 residues. V trimming: 5 bases; J trimming: 3 bases; junction bases outside the gene matches: 5. Per germline, CDR1 SGHTA and CDR2 FQGTGA. CDR3 nucleotide sequence: TGTGCCAGCAGCATTGGACTAGCGCTCTACAATGAGCAGTTCTTC. Protein sequence: CASSIGLALYNEQFF. Filled out from reference TRBV7-3 and TRBJ2-1, the complete variable domain reads GAGVSQTPSNKVTEKGKYVELRCDPISGHTALYWYRQSLGQGPEFLIYFQGTGAADDSGLPNDRFFAVRPEGSVSTLKIQRTERGDSAVYLCASSIGLALYNEQFFGPGTRLTVL.

The CDR3 bases are TGCAGTGCTAGTAAGGGGTATGGCAATCAGCCCCAGCATTTT. Its translation is CSASKGYGNQPQHF. This chain uses TRBV20-1 with TRBJ1-5, with D perhaps TRBD1 (5 bases). The V end was cut by 3 bases, the J end by 2 bases, with 11 bases between. Germline loops: CDR1 DFQATT, CDR2 SNEGSKA (reference sequence). This CDR3 is 14 amino acids long.

This chain connects TRBV18 to TRBJ1-5; no clear D. The CDR3 is made up of 15 amino acids. The ends were cut back, 2 bases at V and 1 base at J, with 9 bases in the middle. The V gene's germline CDR1 is KGHSH and CDR2 LQKENI. DNA for the CDR3: TGTGCCAGCTCACCAGCCCTAAACAGCAATCAGCCCCAGCATTTT. Its protein product is CASSPALNSNQPQHF.

This clone was recorded only once. CDR3 in amino acids: CASSEAGVGSYEQYF. CDR3 DNA sequence: TGTGCCAGCAGTGAAGCAGGGGTCGGTTCCTACGAGCAGTACTTC. The chain is built from TRBV6-1 and TRBJ2-7; TRBD1 might be the D (5 bases). Germline V lookup: CDR1 MNHNS, CDR2 SASEGT. The CDR3 has 15 residues. V shed 0 bases and J shed 1 base, with 10 bases lying between them.

This clone showed up just a few times. The chain couples TRBV7-3 to TRBJ1-6; D is uncertain. CDR1 SGHTA and CDR2 FQGTGA come from the germline V gene. The CDR3 length is 15 residues. Trimming removed 5 bases from V and 4 bases from J, with 12 bases in between. CDR3 loop: CASSPLADYNSPLHF. The CDR3 DNA reads as TGTGCCAGCAGCCCCCTGGCGGATTATAATTCACCCCTCCACTTT.

The gene calls are TRBV19 and TRBJ1-2; D might be TRBD1 (5 bases). Germline CDR1 reads LNHDA; CDR2 reads SQIVND (reference sequence). The CDR3 loop spans 15 amino acids. The V gene lost 0 bases and the J gene lost 7 bases, with 15 bases spanning the gap. The DNA of the CDR3 is TGTGCCAGTAGTATAGATGGGACTTCCCGCACTGGCTACACCTTC. It yields the protein CASSIDGTSRTGYTF.

In nucleotides, the CDR3 is TGTGCCAGCAGCCCCGATATCCGGGACACTGAAGCTTTCTTT. Its translation: CASSPDIRDTEAFF. V gene TRBV3-1 (or the pseudogene TRBV3-2) combines with J gene TRBJ1-1; D ambiguous. CDR1 and CDR2 from the germline V gene are LGHDT and YNNKEL (reference sequence). This CDR3 is built from 14 residues. V lost 4 bases and J 3 bases, leaving 12 bases between the germline ends.

This chain joins TRBV5-1 and TRBJ1-1; D unresolved. Between the trimmed V and J ends, which lost 1 base and 1 base, there was a span of 5 bases. Looked up from germline, CDR1 is SGHRS and CDR2 is YFSETQ. This CDR3 comprises 13 residues. CDR3: CASSLTPNTEAFF. CDR3 DNA sequence: TGCGCCAGCAGCTTGACTCCGAACACTGAAGCTTTCTTT.

The V call is TRBV7-9, the J call TRBJ1-5; D perhaps matches TRBD1 (5 bases). Germline V gene data show CDR1 as SEHNR and CDR2 as FQNEAQ (reference sequence). The CDR3 has 14 amino acids. The V end was cut by 1 base, the J end by 5 bases, with 9 bases between. CDR3 in DNA: TGTGCCAGCAGCTTAGGGCCGGGGGATCAGCCCCAGCATTTT. It translates to CASSLGPGDQPQHF.

The genes are TRBV3-1 (or the pseudogene TRBV3-2) and TRBJ1-2; possibly TRBD1 for D (5 bases). Germline lookup yields CDR1 LGHDT and CDR2 YNNKEL (reference sequence). This CDR3 is built from 14 residues. Trimming removed 4 bases at V and 12 bases at J, with 21 bases between. The CDR3 coding sequence is TGTGCCAGCAGCCCAACAGGTTTAGGTCTAGGAAACACCTTC. Translation gives CASSPTGLGLGNTF.

The rearrangement uses TRBV18 and TRBJ1-5; D possibly corresponds to TRBD1 (5 bases). This CDR3 is built from 14 residues. V was trimmed by 5 bases and J by 2 bases, leaving 10 bases between them. Germline V gene data show CDR1 as KGHSH and CDR2 as LQKENI. The CDR3 DNA follows: TGTGCCAGCTCAGGGGGGGATCGCAATCAGCCCCAGCATTTT. Its translation: CASSGGDRNQPQHF.

The J gene is TRBJ1-2, the V gene TRBV7-2, with TRBD1 identical over 12 bases. Germline trimming cut 4 bases from V and 8 bases from J; bases unmatched to any gene: 5. The CDR3 runs to 14 residues. Per the germline V gene, CDR1 is SGHTA and CDR2 is FQGNSA. CDR3 residues: CASSSGQGAGGYTF. The CDR3 bases are TGTGCCAGCAGCTCGGGACAGGGGGCGGGAGGCTACACCTTC.

The chain joins TRBV28 to TRBJ2-1; perhaps TRBD2 as D (5 bases). CDR1 MDHEN and CDR2 SYDVKM come from the germline V gene. This CDR3 has 15 residues. V gave up 7 bases and J gave up 3 bases, with 16 bases separating them. This CDR3 reads CASTPRGGIYNEQFF. The CDR3, as DNA: TGTGCCAGCACACCACGGGGTGGGATCTACAATGAGCAGTTCTTC.

The genes are TRBV7-8 and TRBJ1-1; D gene uncertain. The V end lost 1 base, the J end lost 1 base, and 22 bases lay between the germline ends. The CDR3 runs 19 residues. CDR1 is SGHVS and CDR2 is FQNEAQ in the germline V gene. CDR3 sequence: CASSLGRHKLQVRNTEAFF. CDR3 nucleotide sequence: TGTGCCAGCAGCTTAGGAAGACATAAGCTGCAGGTACGGAACACTGAAGCTTTCTTT.

V gene TRBV10-3 combines with J gene TRBJ2-3, with unresolved D. Germline-derived CDR1 and CDR2 are ENHRY and SYGVKD. This CDR3 has 12 residues. V dropped 6 bases and J dropped 2 bases, with 6 bases sitting between them. The CDR3 bases are TGTGCCATCAGGAGGAACACAGATACGCAGTATTTT. Amino acids: CAIRRNTDTQYF.

The chain uses TRBV2 and TRBJ1-4; TRBD1 is a possible D gene (5 bases). Germline CDR1 SNHLY, CDR2 FYNNEI. The CDR3 is made up of 14 amino acids. V was pared by 3 bases and J by 8 bases, with 13 bases between. The CDR3 reads CASSELGVGEKLFF. CDR3 coding DNA: TGTGCCAGCAGTGAGCTAGGGGTAGGGGAAAAACTGTTTTTT.

The V and J genes are TRBV5-1 and TRBJ1-1; D uncertain. Germline V lookup: CDR1 SGHRS, CDR2 YFSETQ. V lost 1 base and J lost 1, with 8 bases in between. The CDR3 has 14 amino acids. The CDR3 DNA is TGCGCCAGCAGCTTGATTCCCTCGAACACTGAAGCTTTCTTT. It codes for CASSLIPSNTEAFF.

This sequence joins TRBV5-1 and TRBJ2-5; TRBD1 aligns across 7 bases. The junction had 3 bases not matched to a gene; V was cut back by 4 bases and J by 3 bases. Looked up from germline, CDR1 is SGHRS and CDR2 is YFSETQ. This CDR3 spans 13 amino acids. In DNA, the CDR3 is TGCGCCAGCAGCCTAGGGACAGAAGAGACCCAGTACTTC. It encodes CASSLGTEETQYF.